This TCR beta chain was observed in a study of CD8+CD57+ T cells in acquired aplastic anemia. For the study at large: The sorted CD4+ and CD8+ cells yielded an average around 3.2 ug of DNA.

This clonotype was recorded once. Its cognate antigen is unknown. Points from the study as a whole: Around 29 shared CD8+ CDR3s appeared highly expressed within patients' immunodominant clones.

Profiles of TCR beta VDJ and CDR3 were generated from a genomic DNA template. A single record per CDR3 protein comes from TCRdb applying MiXCR to the reads. The profile shows fewer than 200,000 distinct CDR3 sequences, about 44% of them singletons. Previously, flow cytometry had revealed CD8+CD57+ cell expansion in the patients chosen for sequencing. There was no therapy given to any patient before the blood sampling took place. This CDR3 contains 13 residues. After removal of 9 bases from V and 8 bases from J, the junction contained 6 bases not matched to a gene. Germline lookup yields CDR1 LNHDA and CDR2 SQIVND (reference sequence).

The receptor was derived from a human donor with aplastic anemia. This sequence joins TRBV19 and TRBJ1-6; 8 nucleotides match TRBD1. Sequencing input: sorted CD4+, CD8+, or CD8+CD57+ T cells (not recorded which) from PBMCs. The CDR3 nucleotides are TGTGCCAGCAGTCCAGGGGGCGATTCACCCCTCCACTTT. This translates into CASSPGGDSPLHF.